A selection of T cell receptor beta chains follows, all from one sample in a study of cytomegalovirus exposure and HLA in healthy donors. Only in-frame clones appear in the TCRdb table, and some are missing; sequencing was by immunoSEQ multiplex PCR. Of 150,000 to 160,000 clones listed, roughly 82% are singletons. Sequenced: PBMCs. The receptors derive from a woman in her 50s in good health and CMV-seropositive. The CDR3 runs from the conserved cysteine through the conserved F or W. Fields, in order: V gene, clone size, J gene, D gene, CDR3 protein, CDR3 DNA. The D gene is left open where the match is weak. The size entry is marked missing in some rows and otherwise reads once, few, many or a size class.

TRBV7-9	-	TRBJ2-2	-	CASSLVRALNTGELFF	TGTGCCAGCAGCTTAGTCCGAGCCTTGAACACCGGGGAGCTGTTTTTT
TRBV7-9	-	TRBJ1-2	TRBD1	CASSLTGQGNGYTF	TGTGCCAGCAGCCTAACCGGACAGGGAAATGGCTACACCTTC
TRBV18	-	TRBJ1-5	TRBD1	CASSPRSPGQVNGVVTPQHF	TGTGCCAGCTCACCAAGATCTCCGGGACAGGTCAACGGAGTTGTGACGCCCCAGCATTTT
TRBV7-2	-	TRBJ2-3	TRBD2	CASSPLAGGHGDTQYF	TGTGCCAGCAGTCCACTAGCGGGGGGGCATGGAGATACGCAGTATTTT
TRBV20-1	-	TRBJ2-3	TRBD1	CSARQGDTQYF	TGCAGTGCTCGACAGGGGGATACGCAGTATTTT
TRBV7-2	-	TRBJ1-3	TRBD1	CASSRGKGQTYSGNTIYF	TGTGCCAGCAGCCGTGGCAAGGGACAGACCTACTCTGGAAACACCATATATTTT
TRBV4-3	-	TRBJ2-7	-	CASSHGGGEQYF	TGCGCCAGCAGCCATGGAGGAGGCGAGCAGTACTTC
TRBV7-9	-	TRBJ1-1	-	CASSLGGQVTEAFF	TGTGCCAGCAGCTTAGGGGGGCAGGTGACTGAAGCTTTCTTT
TRBV7-9	-	TRBJ1-2	-	CASSDPRQDNYGYTF	TGTGCCAGCAGCGACCCGAGACAGGACAACTATGGCTACACCTTC
TRBV2	-	TRBJ2-3	TRBD2	CASRPERGASTDTQYF	TGTGCCAGCAGACCGGAGCGGGGGGCTAGCACAGATACGCAGTATTTT
TRBV7-2	-	TRBJ2-3	-	CASSPVSTDTQYF	TGTGCCAGCAGCCCCGTCAGCACAGATACGCAGTATTTT
TRBV12-2	-	TRBJ2-1	-	CASRLRGLAGARPHNEQFF	TGTGCAAGTCGCTTAAGGGGACTAGCGGGGGCCCGACCACACAATGAGCAGTTCTTC
TRBV6-1	-	TRBJ2-2	TRBD1	CASSARTGPLPGELFF	TGTGCCAGCAGTGCACGGACAGGGCCCCTTCCCGGGGAGCTGTTTTTT
TRBV7-6	-	TRBJ2-3	-	CASSSHSGTLGTDTQYF	TGTGCCAGCAGCTCCCACTCCGGGACTTTGGGCACAGATACGCAGTATTTT
TRBV2	-	TRBJ2-3	TRBD1	CASKDRGQADTQYF	TGTGCCAGCAAGGACAGGGGGCAGGCAGATACGCAGTATTTT
TRBV18	-	TRBJ2-3	-	CASSPFQSDTQYF	TGTGCCAGCTCACCATTTCAGTCAGATACGCAGTATTTT
TRBV11-3	-	TRBJ1-1	-	CASSLDFRENGTEAFF	TGTGCCAGCAGCTTAGATTTCCGGGAAAACGGGACTGAAGCTTTCTTT
TRBV5-4	-	TRBJ1-1	-	CASSLPVIRDTEAFF	TGTGCCAGCAGCTTGCCGGTCATCCGCGACACTGAAGCTTTCTTT
TRBV5-1	-	TRBJ2-2	TRBD1	CASSMDRVTGELFF	TGCGCCAGCAGCATGGACAGGGTAACCGGGGAGCTGTTTTTT
TRBV27	-	TRBJ2-1	TRBD2	CASSRGGSSYNEQFF	TGTGCCAGCAGCCGGGGGGGGAGCTCCTACAATGAGCAGTTCTTC
TRBV28	few	TRBJ1-5	-	CASSATGSQPQHF	TGTGCCAGCAGTGCTACAGGGTCCCAGCCCCAGCATTTT
TRBV6-1	-	TRBJ2-3	TRBD1	CASRKTGLADTQYF	TGTGCCAGCCGTAAGACAGGGTTGGCAGATACGCAGTATTTT
TRBV27	-	TRBJ2-7	TRBD2	CASSSTGGYEQYF	TGTGCCAGCAGTTCAACGGGGGGCTACGAGCAGTACTTC
TRBV15	-	TRBJ2-5	-	CATIKGQGALIVQETQYF	TGTGCCACCATAAAGGGTCAAGGGGCCCTTATTGTTCAAGAGACCCAGTACTTC
TRBV9	few	TRBJ1-3	-	CASSVELSGSGNTIYF	TGTGCCAGCAGCGTAGAACTGTCCGGCTCTGGAAACACCATATATTTT
TRBV27	-	TRBJ1-2	-	CASGISARALNYGYTF	TGTGCCAGCGGGATTTCCGCCAGGGCCTTAAACTATGGCTACACCTTC
TRBV7-3	-	TRBJ2-3	TRBD2	CASSFGLAGTGSTDTQYF	TGTGCCAGCAGCTTCGGCCTAGCGGGGACCGGAAGCACAGATACGCAGTATTTT
TRBV27	-	TRBJ1-1	-	CASSLGGATEAFF	TGTGCCAGCAGTTTAGGGGGGGCCACTGAAGCTTTCTTT
TRBV11-1	once	TRBJ2-3	-	CASSLPSTDTQYF	TGTGCCAGCAGCTTACCTAGCACAGATACGCAGTATTTT
TRBV6-1	once	TRBJ1-1	-	CASSHEFSTEAFF	TGTGCCAGCAGCCATGAGTTTAGCACTGAAGCTTTCTTT
TRBV2	-	TRBJ1-2	TRBD1	CASSATDRTYGYTF	TGTGCCAGCAGCGCGACGGACAGGACCTATGGCTACACCTTC
TRBV14	few	TRBJ1-3	-	CASSQRNPGNTIYF	TGTGCCAGCAGCCAACGTAATCCTGGAAACACCATATATTTT
TRBV14	-	TRBJ1-1	-	CASTLGRNTEAFF	TGTGCCAGCACCCTAGGGAGGAACACTGAAGCTTTCTTT
TRBV7-9	-	TRBJ1-4	TRBD1	CASSPRQDRGTEKLFF	TGTGCCAGCAGCCCCAGGCAGGACAGGGGGACGGAAAAACTGTTTTTT
TRBV9	-	TRBJ1-2	-	CASSPHGDNYGYTF	TGTGCCAGCAGCCCCCACGGGGATAACTATGGCTACACCTTC
TRBV7-6	-	TRBJ1-4	-	CASSLDAAQGEKLFF	TGTGCCAGCAGCTTAGACGCAGCGCAGGGCGAAAAACTGTTTTTT
TRBV28	-	TRBJ2-7	TRBD1	CASSLWSPGQADEQYF	TGTGCCAGCAGTTTATGGTCACCGGGACAGGCCGACGAGCAGTACTTC
TRBV7-2	-	TRBJ2-1	TRBD1	CASSRAGTGVGNEQFF	TGTGCCAGCAGCCGCGCCGGGACAGGGGTAGGGAATGAGCAGTTCTTC